These 11 T cell receptor beta chains share one sample of origin, sequenced in a study of blood T cell repertoires in COVID-19. Assay used: immunoSEQ multiplex PCR; TCRdb lists only in-frame clones, some missing. Of 200,000 to 250,000 clones listed, 84% are singletons. Material: peripheral blood. These receptors all come from a man in his fifties with active or convalescent COVID-19.

The chain couples TRBV5-1 to TRBJ2-3; no reliable D call. The CDR3 spans 12 residues. Trimming removed 4 bases from V and 5 bases from J, with 8 bases in between. Germline V gene lookup returns CDR1 SGHRS and CDR2 YFSETQ. CDR3 region: CASSHPGDTQYF. As DNA, the CDR3 is TGCGCCAGCAGCCACCCCGGAGATACGCAGTATTTT.

The chain couples TRBV7-2 to TRBJ2-1; 10 positions match TRBD2. This CDR3 spans 15 amino acids. The V gene's germline CDR1 is SGHTA and CDR2 FQGNSA. Germline trimming cut 3 bases from V and 2 bases from J; bases unmatched to any gene: 1. The CDR3 region is CASSFSGGPYNEQFF. DNA of the CDR3: TGTGCCAGCAGCTTTAGCGGGGGGCCCTACAATGAGCAGTTCTTC.

The CDR3 protein is CASSFESGQGTYEQYF. The CDR3 DNA is TGTGCCAGCAGCTTCGAGTCGGGACAGGGGACCTACGAGCAGTACTTC. The chain joins TRBV7-9 to TRBJ2-7; 10 bases fit TRBD1. J gave up 2 bases and V 3 bases, and 7 bases lay outside the gene matches. Germline lookup yields CDR1 SEHNR and CDR2 FQNEAQ (reference sequence). This CDR3 is 16 amino acids long.

This rearrangement joins TRBV7-2 to TRBJ1-6; 8 nucleotides match TRBD1. There are 14 residues in the CDR3. With V trimmed by 5 bases and J by 10 bases, 7 bases remained unmatched. The germline V gene has CDR1 SGHTA and CDR2 FQGNSA. The CDR3 nucleotides read TGTGCCAGCAGCCGCCTCAGGGGGCTCTCACCCCTCCACTTT. Its protein is CASSRLRGLSPLHF.

The chain employs TRBV14 and TRBJ1-5, with D perhaps matching TRBD1 (5 bases). The V end was cut by 1 base, the J end by 5 bases, with 9 bases between. Germline CDR1 SGHDN, CDR2 FVKESK. CDR3 length equals 14 residues. CDR3 DNA: TGTGCCAGCAGCCAAGTATCCAGGGATCAGCCCCAGCATTTT. Translation: CASSQVSRDQPQHF.

This chain links TRBV5-6 with TRBJ2-1; D is unclear. Trimming took 4 bases from V and 3 from J, leaving 8 bases between them. Germline lookup yields CDR1 SGHDT and CDR2 YYEEEE. The CDR3 contains 13 residues. In DNA form, the CDR3 reads TGTGCCAGCAGCCTGAGGAGCTACAATGAGCAGTTCTTC. It is translated as CASSLRSYNEQFF.

The rearrangement uses TRBV24-1 and TRBJ2-5; 7 positions agree with TRBD2. The CDR3 totals 12 residues. The germline V gene encodes CDR1 KGHDR and CDR2 SFDVKD. Germline trimming cut 6 bases from V and 4 bases from J; bases unmatched to any gene: 1. The CDR3 bases are TGTGCCACCAGTAGCGGGGCAGAGACCCAGTACTTC. Amino acid sequence: CATSSGAETQYF.

The genes are TRBV9 and TRBJ2-1; 8 nucleotides agree with TRBD2. The CDR3 has 17 amino acids. V shed 0 bases, J shed 0 bases, and the junction held 5 bases outside the gene matches. Germline CDR1 and CDR2: SGDLS and YYNGEE. In DNA, the CDR3 is TGTGCCAGCAGCGTAGCGGCTACTAGCGGCTCCTACAATGAGCAGTTCTTC. It yields the protein CASSVAATSGSYNEQFF.

This sequence joins TRBV19 and TRBJ2-3, with D possibly matching TRBD2 (5 bases). Per the germline V gene, CDR1 is LNHDA and CDR2 is SQIVND (reference sequence). The length of the CDR3 is 12 residues. The V end was cut by 7 bases, the J end by 8 bases, with 13 bases between. This CDR3 reads CASNSGSLTQYF. The CDR3 bases are TGTGCCAGTAATTCGGGATCCCTTACGCAGTATTTT.

The chain combines TRBV4-1 with TRBJ2-3; 9 positions match TRBD2. The CDR3 is 16 residues long. Germline V CDR1 and CDR2: MGHRA, YSYEKL. Trimming took 0 bases from V and 4 from J; bases not matched to a gene: 5. The CDR3 spells CASSQDAGGPADTQYF. CDR3 in DNA: TGCGCCAGCAGCCAAGACGCGGGGGGGCCCGCAGATACGCAGTATTTT.

The chain joins TRBV5-8 to TRBJ2-5; 7 nucleotides match TRBD1. This CDR3 contains 15 residues. From germline, CDR1 is SGHTS and CDR2 YDEGEE. J lost 2 bases, V lost 3 bases, and 7 bases had no gene match. The CDR3 sequence is CASSYRGRGQETQYF. The CDR3 DNA reads TGTGCCAGCAGCTACCGGGGCAGGGGGCAAGAGACCCAGTACTTC.